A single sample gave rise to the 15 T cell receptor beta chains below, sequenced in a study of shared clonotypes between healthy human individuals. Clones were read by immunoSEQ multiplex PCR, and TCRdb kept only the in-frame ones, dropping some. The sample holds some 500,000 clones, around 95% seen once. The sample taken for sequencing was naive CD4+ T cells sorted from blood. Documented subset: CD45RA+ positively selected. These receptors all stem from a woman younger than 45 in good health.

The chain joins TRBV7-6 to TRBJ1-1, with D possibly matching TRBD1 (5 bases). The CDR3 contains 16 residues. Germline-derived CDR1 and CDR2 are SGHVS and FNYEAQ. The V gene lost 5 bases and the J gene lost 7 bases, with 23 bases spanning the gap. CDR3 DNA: TGTGCCAGCAGCCGCCTCCCGCGGGGGGAAAGGAGTGAAGCTTTCTTT. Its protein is CASSRLPRGERSEAFF.

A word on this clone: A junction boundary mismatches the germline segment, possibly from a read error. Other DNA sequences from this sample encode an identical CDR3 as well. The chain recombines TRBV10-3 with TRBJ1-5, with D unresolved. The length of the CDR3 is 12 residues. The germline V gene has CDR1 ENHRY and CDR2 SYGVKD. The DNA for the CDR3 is TGTGCCATCACCGCGGGCGATCAGCCCCAGCACTTT. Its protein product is CAITAGDQPQHF.

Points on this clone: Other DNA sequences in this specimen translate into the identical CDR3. This CDR3 reads CAWSVRGADTQYF. DNA of the CDR3: TGTGCCTGGAGTGTACGGGGAGCTGATACGCAGTATTTT. This sequence joins TRBV30 and TRBJ2-3, with D tentatively TRBD2 (5 bases). The CDR3 length is 13 residues. V lost 0 bases to trimming and J lost 6 bases, with 10 bases between them. Germline CDR1 GTSNPN, CDR2 SVGIG (reference sequence).

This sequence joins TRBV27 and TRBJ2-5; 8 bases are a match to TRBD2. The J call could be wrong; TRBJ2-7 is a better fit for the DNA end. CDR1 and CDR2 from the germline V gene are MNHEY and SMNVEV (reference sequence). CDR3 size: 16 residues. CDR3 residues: CASSPRGTSVTYEQYF. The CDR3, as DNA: TGTGCCAGCAGCCCTCGGGGGACTAGTGTCACCTACGAGCAGTACTTC.

CDR3 in DNA: TGTGCCACCAGCAGAGAGTTCCACGAGCAGTACTTC. Protein: CATSREFHEQYF. The chain couples TRBV15 to TRBJ2-7; D gene uncertain. V lost 0 bases and J lost 5, with 5 bases in between. Per germline, CDR1 LNHNV and CDR2 YYDKDF (reference sequence). This CDR3 spans 12 amino acids. Drawing the rest from reference TRBV15 and TRBJ2-7, the complete variable domain is DAMVIQNPRYQVTQFGKPVTLSCSQTLNHNVMYWYQQKSSQAPKLLFHYYDKDFNNEADTPDNFQSRRPNTSFCFLDIRSPGLGDTAMYLCATSREFHEQYFGPGTRLTVT.

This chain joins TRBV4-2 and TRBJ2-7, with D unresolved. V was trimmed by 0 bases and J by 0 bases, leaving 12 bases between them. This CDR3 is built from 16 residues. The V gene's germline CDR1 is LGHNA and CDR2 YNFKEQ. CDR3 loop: CASSQEFTGISYEQYF. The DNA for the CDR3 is TGTGCCAGCAGCCAAGAGTTTACTGGAATCTCCTACGAGCAGTACTTC.

CDR3 DNA sequence: TGCGCCAGCAGCCAAGGAAGGAGGTCCGTGGTAGAGACCCAGTACTTC. Protein product: CASSQGRRSVVETQYF. The rearrangement links TRBV4-1 to TRBJ2-5; D may be TRBD2 (5 bases). This CDR3 has 16 residues. CDR1 and CDR2 (germline): MGHRA, YSYEKL. Trimming shortened V by 1 base and J by 4 bases, and 16 bases separated the two germline ends.

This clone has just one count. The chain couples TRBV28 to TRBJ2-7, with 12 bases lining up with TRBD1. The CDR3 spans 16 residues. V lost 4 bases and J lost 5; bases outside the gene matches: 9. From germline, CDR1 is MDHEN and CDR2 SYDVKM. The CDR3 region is CASSSLTGTGGNEQYF. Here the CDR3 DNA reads TGTGCCAGCAGTTCGCTTACCGGGACAGGGGGCAACGAGCAGTACTTC.

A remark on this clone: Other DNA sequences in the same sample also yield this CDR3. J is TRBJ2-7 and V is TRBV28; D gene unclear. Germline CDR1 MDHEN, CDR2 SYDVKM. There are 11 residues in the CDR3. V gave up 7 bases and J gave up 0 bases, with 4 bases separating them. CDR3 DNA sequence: TGTGCCAGCACATCCTCCTACGAGCAGTACTTC. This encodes CASTSSYEQYF.

CDR3 sequence reads: CASSQRLGSSGNTIYF. Written as DNA, the CDR3 is TGTGCCAGCAGCCAACGTTTGGGTAGCTCTGGAAACACCATATATTTT. This chain uses TRBV5-8 with TRBJ1-3; D call uncertain. CDR1 and CDR2 from the germline V gene are SGHTS and YDEGEE. V was cut by 4 bases and J by 0 bases, with 14 bases left in between. The CDR3 runs to 16 residues.

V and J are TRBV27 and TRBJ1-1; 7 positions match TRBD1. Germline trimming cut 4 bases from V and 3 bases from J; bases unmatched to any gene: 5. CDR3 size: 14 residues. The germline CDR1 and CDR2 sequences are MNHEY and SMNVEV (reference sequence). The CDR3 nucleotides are TGTGCCAGCAGTTCCCGGGACAGTTACACTGAAGCTTTCTTT. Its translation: CASSSRDSYTEAFF.

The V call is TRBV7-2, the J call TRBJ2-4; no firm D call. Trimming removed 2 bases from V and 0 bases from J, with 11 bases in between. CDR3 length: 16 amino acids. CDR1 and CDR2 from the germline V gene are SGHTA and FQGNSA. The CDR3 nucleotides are TGTGCCAGCAGCTTAAGCAGTAACGTAGCCAAAAACATTCAGTACTTC. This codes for CASSLSSNVAKNIQYF.

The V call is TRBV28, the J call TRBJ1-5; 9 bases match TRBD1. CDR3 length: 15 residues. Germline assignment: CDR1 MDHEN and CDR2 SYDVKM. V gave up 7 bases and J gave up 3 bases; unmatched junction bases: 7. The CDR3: CASNTGTGINQPQHF. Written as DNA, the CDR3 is TGTGCCAGCAATACCGGGACAGGGATCAATCAGCCCCAGCATTTT.

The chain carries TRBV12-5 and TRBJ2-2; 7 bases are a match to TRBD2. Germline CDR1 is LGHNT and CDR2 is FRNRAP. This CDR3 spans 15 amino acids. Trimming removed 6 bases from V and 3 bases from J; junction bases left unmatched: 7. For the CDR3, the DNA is TGTGCTAGTGGGCTCGGACTAGTCGACACCGGGGAGCTGTTTTTT. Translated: CASGLGLVDTGELFF.

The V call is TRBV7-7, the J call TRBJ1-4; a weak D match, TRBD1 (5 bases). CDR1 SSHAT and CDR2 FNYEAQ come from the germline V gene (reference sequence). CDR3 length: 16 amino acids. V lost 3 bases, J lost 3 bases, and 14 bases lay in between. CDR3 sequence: CASSFRRGSANEKLFF. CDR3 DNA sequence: TGTGCCAGCAGCTTCCGGAGGGGATCGGCTAATGAAAAACTGTTTTTT.